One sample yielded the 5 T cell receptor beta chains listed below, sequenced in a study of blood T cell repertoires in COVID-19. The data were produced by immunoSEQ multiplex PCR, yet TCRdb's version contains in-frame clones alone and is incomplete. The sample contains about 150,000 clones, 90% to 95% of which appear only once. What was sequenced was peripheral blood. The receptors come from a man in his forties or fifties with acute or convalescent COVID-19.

CDR3: CASSLALAVYNEQFF. The CDR3 DNA follows: TGCGCCAGCAGCTTGGCCCTAGCAGTCTACAATGAGCAGTTCTTC. The chain uses TRBV5-1 and TRBJ2-1, with D perhaps TRBD2 (5 bases). Trimming removed 0 bases at V and 3 bases at J, with 10 bases between. Germline CDR1 reads SGHRS; CDR2 reads YFSETQ. The CDR3 is made up of 15 amino acids.

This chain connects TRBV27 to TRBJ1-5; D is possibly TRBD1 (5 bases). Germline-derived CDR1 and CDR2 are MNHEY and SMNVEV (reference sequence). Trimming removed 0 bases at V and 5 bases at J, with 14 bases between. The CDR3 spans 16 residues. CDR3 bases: TGTGCCAGCAGTTTATCGGGGGGGTTTGGTCATCAGCCCCAGCATTTT. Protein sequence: CASSLSGGFGHQPQHF.

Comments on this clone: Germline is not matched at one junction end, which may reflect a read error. CDR3 in amino acids: CAGRGGSNQPQHF. For the CDR3, the DNA is TGTGCCGGCAGGGGAGGAAGCAATCAGCCCCAGCATTTT. V is TRBV5-8 and J is TRBJ1-5, with D perhaps TRBD1 (6 bases). From germline, CDR1 is SGHTS and CDR2 YDEGEE. The CDR3 has 13 amino acids.

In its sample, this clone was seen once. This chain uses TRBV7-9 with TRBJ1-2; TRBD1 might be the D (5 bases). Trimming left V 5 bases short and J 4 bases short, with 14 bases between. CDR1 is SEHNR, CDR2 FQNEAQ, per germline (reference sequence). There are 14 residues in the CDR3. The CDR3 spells CASSPTESLYGYTF. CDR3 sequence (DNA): TGTGCCAGCAGCCCGACAGAATCCCTCTATGGCTACACCTTC.

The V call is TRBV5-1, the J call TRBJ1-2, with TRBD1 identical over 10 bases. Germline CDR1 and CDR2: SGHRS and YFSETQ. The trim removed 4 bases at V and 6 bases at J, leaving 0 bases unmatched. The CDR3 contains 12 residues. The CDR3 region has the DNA TGCGCCAGCAGCGGACAGGGGGATGGCTACACCTTC. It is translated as CASSGQGDGYTF.